One and the same sample provided the 8 T cell receptor beta chains below, sequenced in a study of blood T cell repertoires in COVID-19. This table comes from immunoSEQ multiplex PCR, and its TCRdb copy is limited to in-frame clones, with some not included. Counted here are a few hundred thousand clones, roughly 85% occurring once; the ten biggest clones make up approximately 5%. The specimen was PBMCs or T cells enriched from blood (not recorded which). The receptor set was obtained from a woman aged 30 to 39 who had recovered from COVID-19.

J is TRBJ1-1 and V is TRBV30, with TRBD1 as a possible D gene (5 bases). CDR3 size: 14 residues. The V and J ends lost 2 bases and 1 base respectively, with 11 bases between them. The V gene's germline CDR1 is GTSNPN and CDR2 SVGIG (reference sequence). The CDR3 DNA reads as TGTGCCTGGAGTTGGGGCGGCAGGAACACTGAAGCTTTCTTT. This translates into CAWSWGGRNTEAFF.

This chain connects TRBV6-5 to TRBJ1-5, with a possible D match to TRBD1 (6 bases). CDR1 is MNHEY, CDR2 SVGAGI, per germline. The V end lost 9 bases, the J end lost 6 bases, and 12 bases lay between the germline ends. CDR3 length: 12 residues. The DNA for the CDR3 is TGTGCCAGTTGGGGGGGGGCTCAGCCCCAGCATTTT. Its protein is CASWGGAQPQHF.

The chain uses TRBV12-3 or TRBV12-4 and TRBJ1-3; no firm D call. Trimming removed 7 bases at V and 8 bases at J, with 12 bases between. The CDR3 extends over 12 amino acids. In DNA form, the CDR3 reads TGTGCCAGCATGCAGGCCCGCCACACCATATATTTT. Translating it yields CASMQARHTIYF.

The chain recombines TRBV6-2 or TRBV6-3 with TRBJ1-2, with D maybe TRBD1 (5 bases). Looked up from germline, CDR1 is MNHEY and CDR2 is SVGEGT. The CDR3 is 13 residues long. V was clipped by 2 bases and J by 3 bases, with 7 bases between them. CDR3 bases: TGTGCCAGCAGTTACGGGGCAGACTATGGCTACACCTTC. Translated: CASSYGADYGYTF.

The rearrangement links TRBV19 to TRBJ1-3, with D hard to call. The CDR3 has 15 amino acids. The V end was cut by 3 bases, the J end by 0 bases, with 9 bases between. CDR1 LNHDA and CDR2 SQIVND come from the germline V gene (reference sequence). CDR3 region: CASSIDLSSGNTIYF. The CDR3 region has the DNA TGTGCCAGTAGTATCGACTTAAGCTCTGGAAACACCATATATTTT. Together with reference TRBV19 and TRBJ1-3, the CDR3 gives the full variable domain: DGGITQSPKYLFRKEGQNVTLSCEQNLNHDAMYWYRQDPGQGLRLIYYSQIVNDFQKGDIAEGYSVSREKKESFPLTVTSAQKNPTAFYLCASSIDLSSGNTIYFGEGSWLTVV.

A few counts support this clone. The rearrangement joins TRBV24-1 to TRBJ1-2; D gene unclear. Germline CDR1 KGHDR, CDR2 SFDVKD. Trimming took off 4 bases at V and 2 bases at J, with 10 bases between the two ends. The CDR3 contains 14 residues. The chain's CDR3 is CATSDNTENYGYTF. The CDR3 coding sequence is TGTGCCACCAGTGACAATACAGAGAACTATGGCTACACCTTC.

The genes are TRBV16 and TRBJ1-2, with D uncertain. Trimming cost V 1 base and J 4 bases, with 4 bases left between them. The V gene's germline CDR1 is KGHSY and CDR2 FQNENV. The CDR3 spans 12 residues. CDR3 bases: TGTGCCAGCAGCCAATTGGCCTATGGCTACACCTTC. The encoded protein is CASSQLAYGYTF.

The gene calls are TRBV19 and TRBJ1-5; perhaps TRBD1 as D (5 bases). This CDR3 comprises 14 residues. V was clipped by 0 bases and J by 6 bases, with 9 bases between them. Per germline, CDR1 LNHDA and CDR2 SQIVND (reference sequence). In nucleotides, the CDR3 is TGTGCCAGTAGTATAGACAGGGATATTCAGCCCCAGCATTTT. Encoded protein: CASSIDRDIQPQHF. Full variable domain (missing parts from reference TRBV19 and TRBJ1-5): DGGITQSPKYLFRKEGQNVTLSCEQNLNHDAMYWYRQDPGQGLRLIYYSQIVNDFQKGDIAEGYSVSREKKESFPLTVTSAQKNPTAFYLCASSIDRDIQPQHFGDGTRLSIL.